This TCR beta chain appears in the sequencing data of a study of CD8+CD57+ T cells in acquired aplastic anemia. Researchers used genomic DNA as the template to profile TCR beta VDJ and CDR3. TCRdb analysed the reads with MiXCR anew, one entry per CDR3 protein. This table has around 210,000 distinct CDR3 sequences, more than 55% appearing once. The sequenced patients had an expansion of CD8+CD57+ cells seen by flow cytometry. The sequencing input was sorted CD4+, CD8+, or CD8+CD57+ T cells (not recorded which) from PBMCs. The source of this sequence is a human donor with aplastic anemia.

CDR3 region: CASSYRVQETQYF. The DNA for the CDR3 is TGTGCCAGCAGCTACCGGGTCCAAGAGACCCAGTACTTC. This rearrangement joins TRBV7-2 to TRBJ2-5; D is undetermined. Germline CDR1 SGHTA, CDR2 FQGNSA. The germline V and J ends were trimmed by 4 bases and 1 base, with 7 bases remaining between them. This CDR3 spans 13 amino acids.